This T cell receptor beta chain appears in the sequencing data of a study of blood T cells in healthy people across ages. Germline V gives CDR1 SGHAT, CDR2 FQNNGV. The ends were cut back, 5 bases at V and 2 bases at J, with 12 bases in the middle. The CDR3 covers 14 residues. In this sample, this clonotype turned up a few times. With a J-beta primer mix and a sample-barcoded 5' primer, a second PCR ran about 7 to 11 cycles. MiXCR was run by TCRdb on the 5' RACE reads, yielding one entry per CDR3 protein. The sample lists just under 550,000 distinct CDR3 sequences, around 24% occurring once. This sample also appeared in a second study, on T cells of mothers and their children.

Sequences were obtained from blood. This clonotype was obtained from a boy aged 10-17 years in good health. J is TRBJ1-2 and V is TRBV11-2; no clear D gene. The CDR3 protein is CASSPLGPNYGYTF. DNA for the CDR3: TGTGCCAGCAGCCCACTAGGCCCAAACTATGGCTACACCTTC. The variable domain in full, with the rest retrieved from reference TRBV11-2 and TRBJ1-2, is EAGVAQSPRYKIIEKRQSVAFWCNPISGHATLYWYQQILGQGPKLLIQFQNNGVVDDSQLPKDRFSAERLKGVDSTLKIQPAKLEDSAVYLCASSPLGPNYGYTFGSGTRLTVV.